The clone carrying this TCR beta chain was recorded at least ten times. The sample is drawn from a study of blood T cells in healthy people across ages. V lost 5 bases to trimming and J lost 4 bases; unmatched junction nucleotides: 6. Germline CDR1 is DFQATT and CDR2 is SNEGSKA (reference sequence). This CDR3 comprises 14 residues. The authors ran a second PCR of about 7 to 12 cycles using a sample-barcoded 5' primer and a J-beta primer mix. A template-switch adaptor containing 12 random nucleotides labeled each cDNA molecule. TCRdb ran MiXCR on the 5' RACE reads and lists one entry per CDR3 protein. The table shows about 1.6 million distinct CDR3 sequences, with about 31% occurring only once.

This clonotype was obtained from a woman younger than 45 in good health. The sequenced material came from blood. J is TRBJ2-3 and V is TRBV20-1, with TRBD1 identical over 10 bases. The CDR3 loop reads CSAEDRGNADTQYF. In nucleotides, the CDR3 is TGCAGTGCTGAGGACAGGGGGAATGCAGATACGCAGTATTTT.